One T cell receptor beta chain is described in this entry. No cognate antigen has been identified for it. No per-base quality is available; no much larger clone lies one base away. The data originate from a study of vaccination effects on CD4 cells after COVID-19 (dated by TCRdb to between 2021 and 2022). With regard to the full study: In the ViraFEST assay, PBMC were stimulated with viral peptide pools, and TCR sequencing was then used to find antigen-specific CD4+ T cell clonotypes based on their expansion. Across the study, the median time from the second dose to post-vaccine sampling was 72 days (range 14 to 241). Roughly 2.1 million PBMC per well were cultured in IMDM with about 4.5% human AB serum, 9 to 10 IU/ml IL-2 and gentamicin, plus 10 ug/ml peptides. In both COVID-19 convalescent patients and infection-naive vaccine recipients, the study compared SARS-CoV-2 spike-specific CD4+ TCR repertoires from before mRNA vaccination with those from after it. The full study included approximately nine COVID-19 convalescent patients and a few SARS-CoV-2-naive healthy vaccine recipients. In the study, cultures from other donors were sequenced using the Oncomine TCR Beta short-read assay on an Illumina iSeq 100. The research as a whole found: In healthy vaccine recipients, vaccine-induced clones were almost all SARS-CoV-2 mono-reactive, with only 1 of 255 being cross-reactive with common cold coronaviruses. Clones induced by infection and clones induced by vaccination both contracted markedly at late timepoints after vaccination, which fits with T cell responses waning over time. Limitations of the study were the small number of convalescent patients and the absence of early post-infection timepoints.

Library creation used the immunoSEQ multiplex PCR assay. DNA from the cultured and isolated CD4+ T cells underwent TCR beta CDR3 sequencing. In the source study's methods: Non-productive TCR sequences were removed and reads were trimmed to the CDR3 region, keeping CDR3s of at least 7 amino acids. The MANAFEST web app was used to pick out antigen-specific clonotypes by comparing their expansion in peptide wells with that in reference cultures. To count as positive, a clone had to show expansion at FDR<0.05 compared with the reference and with all other wells, an odds ratio above 5, and a frequency above 0.1% in two replicate wells. A clonotype was called cross-reactive if it was significantly expanded both in SARS-CoV-2 spike wells and in at least one common cold coronavirus spike condition. Levenshtein distance calculated with the stringdist R package was used to assess CDR3 similarity, and unrooted trees were constructed with ape in R 3.6.1. TCRdb mirrors the immuneACCESS table, restricted to in-frame sequences. Some clones are absent from its copies; in checked studies, under half trace to an unresolved V gene, and the reason for the others is unknown. V and J calls plus clone size are reproduced from that table; the DNA served to infer D and trimming. This sample gives 66,000 or so clones in total; roughly 74% of them show up just once. 2% to 2.5% of the sample is taken by the ten largest.

Trimming removed 0 bases from V and 8 bases from J; the gene matches leave 3 bases unexplained. Taken from the germline V gene (reference sequence), the CDR1 and CDR2 loops are SGHNT and YYREEE. The CDR3 runs 13 residues from the cysteine to the phenylalanine. CDR3 DNA only is kept here, 39 bases in frame from base 1. After less than eleven days of culture, CD4+ T cells were isolated with the EasySep CD4+ T cell isolation kit. Participants received two doses of either the BNT162b2 or the mRNA-1273 mRNA SARS-CoV-2 vaccine. None of the healthy vaccine recipients had a prior SARS-CoV-2 infection, which was confirmed by nucleocapsid antibody tests that came back negative both before and after vaccination. On days 3 and 7, half of the culture medium was replaced with fresh IL-2-containing medium. Each peptide stimulation condition was cultured in triplicate wells unless otherwise noted. PBMC were separated from whole blood using Ficoll-Paque Plus gradient centrifugation and were then either cryopreserved at -140C or used fresh. Genomic DNA was extracted from cultured CD4+ T cells with the QIAamp micro DNA kit.

The clonotype comes from a human donor who received a COVID-19 vaccine. The source material was CD4+ T cells from PBMCs cultured without peptide, sampled after COVID-19 vaccination. The sequence is built from TRBV5-4 and TRBJ1-1; 8 of the junction bases match TRBD1. The DNA reads TGTGCCAGCAGCTTGGCAGGGGACAGGGAAGCTTTCTTT. Its product reads: CASSLAGDREAFF.